Below are 26 T cell receptor beta chains sequenced from a single sample in a study of T-cell reconstitution after alpha-beta-depleted transplantation in children. Unique molecular identifiers were incorporated when the TCRbeta library was constructed. TCRdb re-called the PCR reads through MiXCR, storing one row per CDR3 protein. The table lists 450,000 to 550,000 distinct CDR3 sequences, roughly an eighth of them singletons. The starting material was PBMCs, mostly from graft donor cells, obtained 180 days after TCRalphabeta/CD19-depleted stem cell transplant. The receptor set was obtained from a female patient aged 2 to 10 who had a stem cell transplant for aplastic anemia, so the T cells may come from the graft donor.

In its sample, this clonotype was seen a few times. CDR3 sequence: CAWRTAMNTEAFF. The CDR3 DNA reads TGTGCCTGGAGGACGGCCATGAACACTGAAGCTTTCTTT. J is TRBJ1-1 and V is TRBV30; the D is unclear. There are 13 residues in the CDR3. V gave up 3 bases and J gave up 0 bases, with 8 bases separating them. Germline assignment: CDR1 GTSNPN and CDR2 SVGIG (reference sequence).

This clonotype was found a few times. The chain combines TRBV4-2 with TRBJ2-3; D is uncertain. The CDR3 sequence is 15 residues long. Germline V gene data show CDR1 as LGHNA and CDR2 as YNFKEQ. V was shortened by 0 bases and J by 5 bases, with 12 bases between the two germline ends. CDR3 bases: TGTGCCAGCAGCCAAGATGTCCGTGCAGTAGATACGCAGTATTTT. Residues: CASSQDVRAVDTQYF.

The CDR3, as DNA: TGCAGAGTAGCGGGAGAGGGCACAGATACGCAGTATTTT. Its translation is CRVAGEGTDTQYF. The chain couples TRBV20-1 to TRBJ2-3, with 9 nucleotides matching TRBD2. The CDR3 is 13 amino acids. Germline-derived CDR1 and CDR2 are DFQATT and SNEGSKA (reference sequence).

This clonotype appeared a single time. Its ends do not fully match the called genes, so a read error is possible. The chain carries TRBV20-1 and TRBJ1-4, with no clear D. The CDR3 extends over 14 amino acids. Germline loops: CDR1 DFQATT, CDR2 SNEGSKA (reference sequence). The CDR3 nucleotides read TGCTGTGCTAGAGAGGCAGGTCTTCTTGAAGAACTGTTTTTT. This translates into CCAREAGLLEELFF.

This chain connects TRBV12-3 or TRBV12-4 to TRBJ1-5; no clear D gene. The CDR3 is 16 amino acids. The V end lost 3 bases, the J end lost 8 bases, and 20 bases lay between the germline ends. The CDR3, as DNA: TGTGCCAGCAGTTTGAGAGCGGTGGCACCCACAGAGCCCCAGCATTTT. Protein product: CASSLRAVAPTEPQHF.

The chain carries TRBV7-2 and TRBJ1-1; D gene ambiguous. The CDR3 extends over 15 amino acids. Germline V gene data show CDR1 as SGHTA and CDR2 as FQGNSA. Between the trimmed V and J ends, which lost 1 base and 5 bases, there was a span of 14 bases. The CDR3 DNA reads TGTGCCAGCAGCTTAGTTCCAGCAGGCGAGACTGAAGCTTTCTTT. As protein: CASSLVPAGETEAFF.

This clonotype turned up a few times. The chain joins TRBV9 to TRBJ2-7, with no clear D. Per germline, CDR1 SGDLS and CDR2 YYNGEE. The CDR3 spans 16 residues. V was shortened by 0 bases and J by 0 bases, with 13 bases between the two germline ends. CDR3 nucleotides: TGTGCCAGCAGCGTAGGGAATAGGGCGTCCTCCTACGAGCAGTACTTC. Its protein is CASSVGNRASSYEQYF.

This chain joins TRBV7-9 and TRBJ2-3; D remains ambiguous. This CDR3 has 13 residues. Looked up from germline, CDR1 is SEHNR and CDR2 is FQNEAQ (reference sequence). The V end was cut by 9 bases, the J end by 4 bases, with 14 bases between. CDR3 sequence: CARSPVGPDTQYF. CDR3 nucleotides: TGTGCCAGGAGCCCCGTCGGCCCAGATACGCAGTATTTT.

This clonotype has at least ten counts. As DNA, the CDR3 is TGTGCCAGCAGTTTTAGACAGGGAGACATTCAGTACTTC. It specifies CASSFRQGDIQYF. The chain is built from TRBV12-3 or TRBV12-4 and TRBJ2-4; 7 bases are a match to TRBD1. This CDR3 has 13 amino acids. V was pared by 3 bases and J by 8 bases, with 4 bases of the junction left unmatched.

This clonotype was seen many times. J is TRBJ1-5 and V is TRBV7-2; D possibly corresponds to TRBD1 (5 bases). This CDR3 has 14 amino acids. The ends were cut back, 5 bases at V and 7 bases at J, with 15 bases in the middle. The germline V gene has CDR1 SGHTA and CDR2 FQGNSA. In DNA form, the CDR3 reads TGTGCCAGCAGCAGGAGCAGGGCAGGCCAGCCCCAGCATTTT. Its protein product is CASSRSRAGQPQHF.

The gene calls are TRBV5-1 and TRBJ2-7; possible D gene TRBD2, 5 bases. Trimming removed 5 bases from V and 0 bases from J, with 9 bases in between. CDR3 length: 13 residues. Germline V gene lookup returns CDR1 SGHRS and CDR2 YFSETQ. CDR3 sequence reads: CASRSGVSYEQYV. DNA of the CDR3: TGCGCCAGCAGGAGCGGAGTCTCCTACGAGCAGTACGTC.

The chain uses TRBV18 and TRBJ2-7; D unresolved. This CDR3 has 14 amino acids. Trimming took off 3 bases at V and 0 bases at J, with 9 bases between the two ends. Germline CDR1 is KGHSH and CDR2 is LQKENI. The CDR3, as DNA: TGTGCCAGCTCACCGGGGTTTACCTCCTACGAGCAGTACGTC. Its translation: CASSPGFTSYEQYV.

This clonotype was seen repeatedly, ten times or more. The rearrangement joins TRBV29-1 to TRBJ2-2; TRBD1 matches 7 bases. The V gene end was trimmed by 6 bases and the J gene end by 1 base; junction bases not matched to a gene: 5. The germline V gene has CDR1 SQVTM and CDR2 ANQGSEA. This CDR3 is 14 amino acids long. The CDR3 loop reads CSVVGQKNTGELFF. Here the CDR3 DNA reads TGCAGCGTCGTGGGACAGAAGAACACCGGGGAGCTGTTTTTT.

The chain is built from TRBV12-3 or TRBV12-4 and TRBJ2-1; 9 nucleotides line up with TRBD2. The CDR3 is made up of 14 amino acids. With V trimmed by 3 bases and J by 13 bases, 10 bases remained unmatched. The CDR3 protein is CASSFGGRAGDQFF. The CDR3 DNA follows: TGTGCCAGCAGTTTTGGCGGGAGGGCCGGTGACCAGTTCTTC.

This clonotype was detected a few times. The J gene is TRBJ2-2, the V gene TRBV28; 9 bases align to TRBD2. CDR3 length equals 18 residues. With 3 bases clipped from V and 5 bases from J, the junction kept 13 bases outside the gene matches. CDR1 is MDHEN and CDR2 is SYDVKM in the germline V gene. DNA for the CDR3: TGTGCCAGCAGTTTCGGCCTAGCGGGACCCCTGGGAACCGGGGAGCTGTTTTTT. Translation: CASSFGLAGPLGTGELFF.

This clonotype was seen more than once but under ten times. The chain is built from TRBV5-6 and TRBJ2-7, with 9 bases that match TRBD1. Germline values: CDR1 SGHDT, CDR2 YYEEEE. This CDR3 has 15 residues. The J segment lost 3 bases and the V segment lost 0 bases, leaving 4 bases of the junction unmatched. In nucleotides, the CDR3 is TGTGCCAGCAGCTTGGCCGAGACAGGGGGCTACGAGCAGTACGTC. This sequence encodes CASSLAETGGYEQYV.

This clonotype was observed many times. The chain uses TRBV28 and TRBJ2-5; D gene ambiguous. V was pared by 1 base and J by 0 bases, with 15 bases between. The CDR3 consists of 17 residues. Germline CDR1 is MDHEN and CDR2 is SYDVKM. The CDR3 DNA follows: TGTGCCAGCAGTTTATCGGGTCCCAGCCTTTACCAAGAGACCCAGTACTTC. Its translation is CASSLSGPSLYQETQYF.

This clonotype was counted between two and nine times. The rearrangement uses TRBV2 and TRBJ2-1; 9 bases match TRBD2. The CDR3 has 15 residues. Germline-derived CDR1 and CDR2 are SNHLY and FYNNEI. Losses at the gene ends were 5 bases for V and 5 bases for J; bases not matched to a gene: 7. The CDR3 DNA is TGTGCCAGCAGTAGAAGCGGGAGGCTAAACAATGAGCAGTTCTTC. It translates to CASSRSGRLNNEQFF. The full variable domain, completed using reference TRBV2 and TRBJ2-1, is EPEVTQTPSHQVTQMGQEVILRCVPISNHLYFYWYRQILGQKVEFLVSFYNNEISEKSEIFDDQFSVERPDGSNFTLKIRSTKLEDSAMYFCASSRSGRLNNEQFFGPGTRLTVL.

This clonotype was counted a few times. This chain connects TRBV30 to TRBJ1-2, with D unclear. Trimming left V 1 base short and J 4 bases short, with 4 bases between. CDR1 and CDR2 (germline): GTSNPN, SVGIG (reference sequence). The CDR3 sequence is 11 residues long. The CDR3 reads CAWSAAYGYTF. The DNA for the CDR3 is TGTGCCTGGAGTGCCGCCTATGGCTACACCTTC.

The chain combines TRBV20-1 with TRBJ1-1; D remains unclear. Germline V lookup: CDR1 DFQATT, CDR2 SNEGSKA (reference sequence). V was clipped by 1 base and J by 0 bases, with 6 bases between them. This CDR3 contains 13 residues. The CDR3 DNA follows: TGCAGTGCTAGAGGTGCAGTGAACACTGAAGCTTTCTTT. Its translation: CSARGAVNTEAFF.

This clonotype was seen only a few times. This sequence joins TRBV27 and TRBJ2-7, with D unresolved. The germline V and J ends were trimmed by 2 bases and 0 bases, with 8 bases remaining between them. The CDR3 spans 14 residues. Germline values: CDR1 MNHEY, CDR2 SMNVEV (reference sequence). The CDR3 region has the DNA TGTGCCAGCAGTTTAGGGAAGAACTCCTACGAGCAGTACGTC. Residues: CASSLGKNSYEQYV.

The chain couples TRBV30 to TRBJ2-3; TRBD2 agrees at 16 bases. J was trimmed by 4 bases and V by 2 bases; bases with no gene match: 9. The CDR3 extends over 18 amino acids. The germline V gene has CDR1 GTSNPN and CDR2 SVGIG (reference sequence). The CDR3 region is CAWSLLAGLAGGPDTQYF. The CDR3 nucleotides read TGTGCCTGGAGTCTACTGGCGGGACTAGCGGGAGGGCCAGATACGCAGTATTTT. The full variable domain, completed using reference TRBV30 and TRBJ2-3, is SQTIHQWPATLVQPVGSPLSLECTVEGTSNPNLYWYRQAAGRGLQLLFYSVGIGQISSEVPQNLSASRPQDRQFILSSKKLLLSDSGFYLCAWSLLAGLAGGPDTQYFGPGTRLTVL.

The rearrangement uses TRBV20-1 and TRBJ2-3; D may correspond to TRBD1 or TRBD2 (5 bases each). Germline V gene sequence: CDR1 DFQATT, CDR2 SNEGSKA (reference sequence). The ends were cut back, 3 bases at V and 0 bases at J, with 10 bases in the middle. There are 14 residues in the CDR3. This chain's CDR3 is CSASGAFSTDTQYF. CDR3 sequence (DNA): TGCAGTGCTAGCGGGGCTTTTAGCACAGATACGCAGTATTTT.

This clonotype turned up a few times. This chain links TRBV27 with TRBJ1-1; 8 bases are shared with TRBD1. V shed 4 bases, J shed 1 base, and the junction held 5 bases outside the gene matches. The CDR3 is 15 residues long. Germline CDR1 MNHEY, CDR2 SMNVEV (reference sequence). Here the CDR3 DNA reads TGTGCCAGCAGTTCATGGACAGGGACGAACACTGAAGCTTTCTTT. Translating it yields CASSSWTGTNTEAFF.

This clonotype occurred once. The rearrangement links TRBV18 to TRBJ1-1; perhaps TRBD1 as D (5 bases). Germline CDR1 and CDR2: KGHSH and LQKENI. V gave up 6 bases and J gave up 3 bases, with 17 bases separating them. The CDR3 consists of 15 residues. CDR3 in amino acids: CASSLKPGPYTEAFF. CDR3 DNA sequence: TGTGCCAGCTCTCTCAAACCGGGACCCTACACTGAAGCTTTCTTT.

The CDR3 loop is CASSQDISIAKNIQYF. CDR3 nucleotide sequence: TGTGCCAGCAGCCAAGATATCTCTATAGCCAAAAACATTCAGTACTTC. The chain employs TRBV3-1 and TRBJ2-4; D call uncertain. Germline-derived CDR1 and CDR2 are LGHDT and YNNKEL (reference sequence). This CDR3 comprises 16 residues. The V end lost 0 bases, the J end lost 0 bases, and 9 bases lay between the germline ends.